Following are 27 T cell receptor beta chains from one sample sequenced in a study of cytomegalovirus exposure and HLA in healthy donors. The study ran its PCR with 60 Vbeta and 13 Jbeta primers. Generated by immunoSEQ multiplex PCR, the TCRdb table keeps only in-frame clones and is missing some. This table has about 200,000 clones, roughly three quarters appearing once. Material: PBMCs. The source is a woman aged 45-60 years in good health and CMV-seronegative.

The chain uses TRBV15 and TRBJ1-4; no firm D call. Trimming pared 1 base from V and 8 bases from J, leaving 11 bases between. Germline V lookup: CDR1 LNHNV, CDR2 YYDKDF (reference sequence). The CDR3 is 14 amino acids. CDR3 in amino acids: CATSRVRQAEKLFF. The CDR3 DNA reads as TGTGCCACCAGCAGAGTCCGGCAGGCGGAAAAACTGTTTTTT. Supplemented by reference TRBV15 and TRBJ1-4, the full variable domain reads DAMVIQNPRYQVTQFGKPVTLSCSQTLNHNVMYWYQQKSSQAPKLLFHYYDKDFNNEADTPDNFQSRRPNTSFCFLDIRSPGLGDTAMYLCATSRVRQAEKLFFGSGTQLSVL.

The CDR3, as DNA: TGTGCCAGCAGCCGGGGACAGGGGGCGAATCAGCCCCAGCATTTT. It codes for CASSRGQGANQPQHF. The genes are TRBV7-9 and TRBJ1-5; TRBD1 agrees at 12 bases. CDR1 is SEHNR and CDR2 is FQNEAQ in the germline V gene (reference sequence). Trimming took 5 bases from V and 4 from J; bases not matched to a gene: 3. The CDR3 loop spans 15 amino acids.

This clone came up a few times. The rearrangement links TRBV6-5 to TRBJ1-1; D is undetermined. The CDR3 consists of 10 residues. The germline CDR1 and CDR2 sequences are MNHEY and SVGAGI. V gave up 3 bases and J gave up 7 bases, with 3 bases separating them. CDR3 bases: TGTGCCAGCAGTTATATTGAAGCTTTCTTT. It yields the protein CASSYIEAFF.

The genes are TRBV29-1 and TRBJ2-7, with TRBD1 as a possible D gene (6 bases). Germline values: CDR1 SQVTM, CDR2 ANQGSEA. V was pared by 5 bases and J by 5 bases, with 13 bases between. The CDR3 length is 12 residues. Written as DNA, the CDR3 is TGCAGCGTTTACACGGGACATAACGAGCAGTACTTC. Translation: CSVYTGHNEQYF.

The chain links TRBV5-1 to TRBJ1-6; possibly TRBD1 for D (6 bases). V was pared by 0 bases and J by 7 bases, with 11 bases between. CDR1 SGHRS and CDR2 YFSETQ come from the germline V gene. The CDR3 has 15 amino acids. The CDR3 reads CASSLVQGTNSPLHF. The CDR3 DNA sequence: TGCGCCAGCAGCTTGGTACAGGGTACCAATTCACCCCTCCACTTT. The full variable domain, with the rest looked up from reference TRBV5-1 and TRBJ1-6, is KAGVTQTPRYLIKTRGQQVTLSCSPISGHRSVSWYQQTPGQGLQFLFEYFSETQRNKGNFPGRFSGRQFSNSRSEMNVSTLELGDSALYLCASSLVQGTNSPLHFGNGTRLTVT.

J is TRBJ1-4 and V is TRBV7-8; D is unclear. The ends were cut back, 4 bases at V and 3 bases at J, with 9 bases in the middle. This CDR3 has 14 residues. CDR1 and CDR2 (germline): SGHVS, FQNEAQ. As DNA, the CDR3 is TGTGCCAGCAGCTCTTCAGGCCCTAATGAAAAACTGTTTTTT. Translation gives CASSSSGPNEKLFF.

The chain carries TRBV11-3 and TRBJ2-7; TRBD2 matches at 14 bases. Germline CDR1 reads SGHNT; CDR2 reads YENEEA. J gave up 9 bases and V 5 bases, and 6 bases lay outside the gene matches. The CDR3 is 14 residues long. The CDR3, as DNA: TGTGCCAGCAGCGGGGGACTAGCGGGAGCGGGGCAGTACTTC. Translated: CASSGGLAGAGQYF.

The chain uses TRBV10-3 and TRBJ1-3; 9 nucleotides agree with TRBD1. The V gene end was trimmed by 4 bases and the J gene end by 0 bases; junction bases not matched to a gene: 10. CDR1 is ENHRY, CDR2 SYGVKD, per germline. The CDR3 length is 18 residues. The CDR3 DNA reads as TGTGCCATCAGTGGGACAGGGGTTATTCTAAGCTCTGGAAACACCATATATTTT. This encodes CAISGTGVILSSGNTIYF.

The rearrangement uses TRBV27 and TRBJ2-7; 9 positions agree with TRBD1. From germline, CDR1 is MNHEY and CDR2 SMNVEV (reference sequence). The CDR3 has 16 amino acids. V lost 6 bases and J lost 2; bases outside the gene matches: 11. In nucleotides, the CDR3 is TGTGCCAGCAGCATCCTCCCCGGGACAGGGACCTACGAGCAGTACTTC. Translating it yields CASSILPGTGTYEQYF.

The CDR3 sequence is CASSARTEKAFF. CDR3 DNA: TGTGCCAGCAGTGCCAGAACAGAAAAAGCTTTCTTT. The V call is TRBV2, the J call TRBJ1-1; D is unclear. Germline CDR1 SNHLY, CDR2 FYNNEI. Trimming took off 4 bases at V and 9 bases at J, with 12 bases between the two ends. CDR3 length: 12 amino acids. The variable domain in full, with the rest retrieved from reference TRBV2 and TRBJ1-1, is EPEVTQTPSHQVTQMGQEVILRCVPISNHLYFYWYRQILGQKVEFLVSFYNNEISEKSEIFDDQFSVERPDGSNFTLKIRSTKLEDSAMYFCASSARTEKAFFGQGTRLTVV.

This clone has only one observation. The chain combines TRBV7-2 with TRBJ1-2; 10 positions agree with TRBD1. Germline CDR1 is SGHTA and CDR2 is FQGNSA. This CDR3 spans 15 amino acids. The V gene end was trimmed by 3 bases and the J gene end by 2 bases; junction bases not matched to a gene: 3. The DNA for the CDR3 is TGTGCCAGCAGCTTGTGGGACAGGGGCAACTATGGCTACACCTTC. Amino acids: CASSLWDRGNYGYTF.

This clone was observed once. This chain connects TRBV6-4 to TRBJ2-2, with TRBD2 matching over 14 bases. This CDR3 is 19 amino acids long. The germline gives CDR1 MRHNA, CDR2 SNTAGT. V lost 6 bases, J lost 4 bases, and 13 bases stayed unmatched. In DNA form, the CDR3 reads TGTGCCAGCAGCCTGGGCCCACCGGGACTAGCGGGGGTCACCGGGGAGCTGTTTTTT. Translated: CASSLGPPGLAGVTGELFF.

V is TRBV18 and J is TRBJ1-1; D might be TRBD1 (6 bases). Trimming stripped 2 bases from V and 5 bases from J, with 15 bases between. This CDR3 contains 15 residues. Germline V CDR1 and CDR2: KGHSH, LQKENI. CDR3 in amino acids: CASSPSVTGRTEAFF. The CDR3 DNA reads TGTGCCAGCTCACCATCCGTTACAGGGCGGACTGAAGCTTTCTTT.

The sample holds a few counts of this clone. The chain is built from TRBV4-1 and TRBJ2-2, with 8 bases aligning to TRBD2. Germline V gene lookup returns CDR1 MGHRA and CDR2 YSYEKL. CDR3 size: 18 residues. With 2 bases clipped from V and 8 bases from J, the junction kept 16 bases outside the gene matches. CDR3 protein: CASSQIWRTSRDEGELFF. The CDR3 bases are TGCGCCAGCAGCCAAATATGGAGGACTAGCCGCGATGAGGGGGAGCTGTTTTTT.

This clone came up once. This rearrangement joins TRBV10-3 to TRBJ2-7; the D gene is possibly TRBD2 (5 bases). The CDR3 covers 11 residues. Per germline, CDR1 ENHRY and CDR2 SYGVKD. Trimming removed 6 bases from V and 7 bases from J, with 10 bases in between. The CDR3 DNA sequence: TGTGCCATCAGCAGGACGGGAGAGCAGTACTTC. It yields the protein CAISRTGEQYF.

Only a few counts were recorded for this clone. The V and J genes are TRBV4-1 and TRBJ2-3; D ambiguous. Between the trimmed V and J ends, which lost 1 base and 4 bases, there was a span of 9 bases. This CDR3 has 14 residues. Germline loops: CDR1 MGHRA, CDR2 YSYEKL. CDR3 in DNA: TGCGCCAGCAGCCAAGTCCTAATCCCAGATACGCAGTATTTT. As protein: CASSQVLIPDTQYF.

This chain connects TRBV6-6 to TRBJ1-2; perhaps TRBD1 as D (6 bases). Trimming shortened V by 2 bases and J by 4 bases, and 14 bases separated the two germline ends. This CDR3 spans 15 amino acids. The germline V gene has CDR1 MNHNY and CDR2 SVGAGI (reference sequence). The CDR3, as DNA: TGTGCCAGCAGTTACGCCTCCGACAGGTTCTATGGCTACACCTTC. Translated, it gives CASSYASDRFYGYTF.

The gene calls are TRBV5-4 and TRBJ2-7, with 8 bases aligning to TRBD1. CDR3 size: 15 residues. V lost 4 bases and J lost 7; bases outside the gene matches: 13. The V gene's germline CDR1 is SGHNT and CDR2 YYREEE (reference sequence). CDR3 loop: CASSTRTGIVREQYF. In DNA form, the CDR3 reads TGTGCCAGCAGCACTAGGACAGGGATTGTGAGAGAGCAGTACTTC.

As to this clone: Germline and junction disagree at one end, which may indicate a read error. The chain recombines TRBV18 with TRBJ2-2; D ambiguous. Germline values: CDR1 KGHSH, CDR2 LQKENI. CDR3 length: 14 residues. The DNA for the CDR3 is TGTGCCAGCTCACCCTTCCTGAACAGCGGGGAGCTGTTTTTT. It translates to CASSPFLNSGELFF.

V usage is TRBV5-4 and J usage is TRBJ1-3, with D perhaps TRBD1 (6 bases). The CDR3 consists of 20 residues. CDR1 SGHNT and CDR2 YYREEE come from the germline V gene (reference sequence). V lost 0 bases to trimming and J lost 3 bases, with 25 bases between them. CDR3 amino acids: CASSLDGIGGRGSIGNTIYF. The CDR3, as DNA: TGTGCCAGCAGCTTGGACGGGATAGGGGGAAGGGGATCCATTGGAAACACCATATATTTT.

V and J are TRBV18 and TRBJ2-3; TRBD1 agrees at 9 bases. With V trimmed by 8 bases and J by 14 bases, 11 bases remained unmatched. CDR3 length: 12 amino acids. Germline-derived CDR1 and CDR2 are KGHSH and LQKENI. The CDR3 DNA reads TGTGCCAGCCGGGAAACCGGGACAGGGCTGTATTTT. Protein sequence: CASRETGTGLYF.

The CDR3 DNA reads TGTGCCAGCAGCTCTCCCCCACGGGGCTATGGCTACACCTTC. Translated: CASSSPPRGYGYTF. The chain uses TRBV5-4 and TRBJ1-2; no clear D. The V gene lost 3 bases and the J gene lost 4 bases, with 13 bases spanning the gap. Looked up from germline, CDR1 is SGHNT and CDR2 is YYREEE (reference sequence). The CDR3 covers 14 residues.

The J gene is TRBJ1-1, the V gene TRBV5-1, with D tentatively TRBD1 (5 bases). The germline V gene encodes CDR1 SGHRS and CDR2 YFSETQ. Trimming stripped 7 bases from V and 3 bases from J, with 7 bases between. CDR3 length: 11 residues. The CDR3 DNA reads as TGCGCCAGCGGGGGGGACACTGAAGCTTTCTTT. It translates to CASGGDTEAFF.

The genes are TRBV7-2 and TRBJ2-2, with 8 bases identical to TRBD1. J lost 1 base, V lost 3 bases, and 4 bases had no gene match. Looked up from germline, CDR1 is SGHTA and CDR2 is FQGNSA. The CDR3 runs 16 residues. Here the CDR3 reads CASSFGQGWNTGELFF. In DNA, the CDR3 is TGTGCCAGCAGCTTCGGACAGGGATGGAACACCGGGGAGCTGTTTTTT.

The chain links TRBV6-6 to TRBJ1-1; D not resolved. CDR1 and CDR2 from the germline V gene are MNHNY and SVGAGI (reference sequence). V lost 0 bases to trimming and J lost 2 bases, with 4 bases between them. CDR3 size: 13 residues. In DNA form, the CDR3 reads TGTGCCAGCAGTTACTCGTTAAACACTGAAGCTTTCTTT. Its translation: CASSYSLNTEAFF.

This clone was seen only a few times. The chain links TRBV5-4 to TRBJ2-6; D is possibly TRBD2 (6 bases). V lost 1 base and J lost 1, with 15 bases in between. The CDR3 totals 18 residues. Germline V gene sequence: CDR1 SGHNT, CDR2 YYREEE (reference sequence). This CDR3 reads CASSLRPGTPSGANVLTF. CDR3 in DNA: TGTGCCAGCAGCTTGCGCCCGGGGACTCCGTCTGGGGCCAACGTCCTGACTTTC.

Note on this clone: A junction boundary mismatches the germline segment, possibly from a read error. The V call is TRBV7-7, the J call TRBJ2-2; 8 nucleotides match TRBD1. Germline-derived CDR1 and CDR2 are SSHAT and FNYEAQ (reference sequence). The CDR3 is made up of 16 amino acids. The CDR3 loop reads CASSLLGQAFTGELFF. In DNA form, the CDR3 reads TGTGCTAGCAGCTTATTGGGACAGGCGTTCACCGGGGAGCTGTTTTTT.